This record concerns one T cell receptor beta chain sequence. This sample includes further DNA sequences coding for the same CDR3. Sequencing used immunoSEQ multiplex PCR; TCRdb keeps in-frame clones, though not all of them. The sample lists 250,000 to 350,000 clones, about nine tenths occurring once. This sample was included in a study of blood T cell repertoires in COVID-19. Study in general: The analysed material was cDNA or gDNA that came from T cells, B-cell-depleted T cells, or PBMCs.

In germline, CDR1 is MDHEN, CDR2 SYDVKM. This CDR3 comprises 15 residues. The J segment lost 7 bases and the V segment lost 6 bases, leaving 10 bases of the junction unmatched. The rearrangement joins TRBV28 to TRBJ2-7; TRBD1 matches at 12 bases. The source of this sequence is a woman aged 18-29 years who had recovered from COVID-19. Sequencing was done on a sample of PBMCs or T cells enriched from blood (not recorded which). The CDR3 DNA follows: TGTGCCAGCAGCTCTCCGGGACAGGGGGCGAGTGAGCAGTACTTC. The encoded protein is CASSSPGQGASEQYF.